The clone carrying this T cell receptor (beta chain) was seen just once. The source of the sample is a study of identical twins. MiXCR was run by TCRdb on the 5' RACE reads, yielding one entry per CDR3 protein. The sample lists some 790,000 distinct CDR3 sequences, 15% to 20% occurring once. These data also formed part of another study, on T cells expressing NK-cell markers.

The clonotype was recovered from a young woman in good health. The sequenced sample was PBMCs.

CDR3 in amino acids: CASSQRSGISGETQYF. CDR3 DNA: TGCGCCAGCAGCCAAAGGAGCGGGATTTCAGGGGAGACCCAGTACTTC. The J gene is TRBJ2-5, the V gene TRBV4-3, with 7 nucleotides matching TRBD2. J was trimmed by 5 bases and V by 2 bases; bases with no gene match: 11. The CDR3 extends over 16 amino acids. The germline gives CDR1 LGHNA, CDR2 YSLEER.